A single sample gave rise to the 26 T cell receptor beta chains below, sequenced in a study of spatial heterogeneity in lung cancer. TCRdb fed the 5' RACE reads into MiXCR, producing one record per CDR3 protein. In the table there are roughly 9,700 distinct CDR3 sequences, 3.9% of which are singletons. Time point denoted: blood taken at disease recurrence. Extraction of whole RNA from tumor, nontumor lung or frozen PBMC preceded unsorted sequencing. The specimen comprised PBMCs, sampled at recurrence. These receptors all come from a female donor with early-stage non-small cell lung cancer.

This clonotype is medium-sized within its sample. This beta chain is a stray sequence in a library constructed for alpha chains; its clone size is not meaningful. The chain couples TRBV29-1 to TRBJ2-7, with 9 bases aligning to TRBD1. CDR3 length: 13 amino acids. V lost 7 bases to trimming and J lost 6 bases; unmatched junction nucleotides: 10. Germline assignment: CDR1 SQVTM and CDR2 ANQGSEA. The CDR3 coding sequence is TGCAGCGCCACCGGGACAGGGTATTCCGAGCAGTACTTC. It encodes CSATGTGYSEQYF.

This clonotype was counted ten times or more. This beta chain is an unintended read in a library built for alpha chains; its size means little. The chain couples TRBV7-2 to TRBJ2-5, with D perhaps TRBD1 (5 bases). The length of the CDR3 is 12 residues. Germline CDR1 and CDR2: SGHTA and FQGNSA. Trimming took 4 bases from V and 7 from J, leaving 10 bases between them. CDR3 amino acids: CASSSRDRTQYF. The CDR3 DNA is TGTGCCAGCAGCTCCAGGGATAGGACCCAGTACTTC.

This clonotype was recorded a few times. For a library built for alpha chains, this beta chain is a stray read; little rests on its size. The chain has TRBV5-1 and TRBJ2-6; D is perhaps TRBD2 (5 bases). The CDR3 length is 16 residues. Trimming stripped 2 bases from V and 3 bases from J, with 12 bases between. Germline V gives CDR1 SGHRS, CDR2 YFSETQ. CDR3 coding DNA: TGCGCCAGCAGCTTTTTGTCGGAGGTTGGGGCCAACGTCCTGACTTTC. Its translation is CASSFLSEVGANVLTF. The full variable domain, completed using reference TRBV5-1 and TRBJ2-6, is KAGVTQTPRYLIKTRGQQVTLSCSPISGHRSVSWYQQTPGQGLQFLFEYFSETQRNKGNFPGRFSGRQFSNSRSEMNVSTLELGDSALYLCASSFLSEVGANVLTFGAGSRLTVL.

This clonotype has a count of ten or more. As an off-target read in a library built for alpha chains, this beta chain has a frequency of little significance. For the CDR3, the DNA is TGTGCCAGCAGTTTATCAAAGGGGGTAGCCAAAAACATTCAGTACTTC. Its translation is CASSLSKGVAKNIQYF. This chain connects TRBV28 to TRBJ2-4, with D possibly TRBD1 on 6 matching bases. V was cut by 1 base and J by 0 bases, with 10 bases left in between. The CDR3 consists of 16 residues. Germline loops: CDR1 MDHEN, CDR2 SYDVKM.

This clonotype was seen ten or more times. This beta chain was picked up by a library intended for alpha chains and is off target, so its count carries little meaning. The rearrangement joins TRBV19 to TRBJ2-7; possible D gene TRBD1, 6 bases. This CDR3 spans 15 amino acids. V gave up 5 bases and J gave up 0 bases, with 14 bases separating them. Germline loops: CDR1 LNHDA, CDR2 SQIVND (reference sequence). This chain's CDR3 is CASSGTGTPSYEQYF. In DNA form, the CDR3 reads TGTGCCAGTAGTGGGACCGGGACACCCTCCTACGAGCAGTACTTC.

On this clonotype itself: Given a much more abundant clone one base away, this may be a read error. This beta chain is an unintended read in a library built for alpha chains; its size means little. The rearrangement links TRBV11-1 to TRBJ1-6, with D possibly TRBD1 on 5 matching bases. This CDR3 is 15 amino acids long. Germline V gene sequence: CDR1 SGHAT, CDR2 FQDESV (reference sequence). CDR3 sequence reads: CASSSATELRSPPHF. The CDR3 DNA reads TGTGCCAGCAGCTCTGCGACAGAACTCCGGTCACCCCCCCACTTT.

By share, this clonotype counts as medium-sized. The library was designed around alpha chains, so this beta chain is a stray read whose abundance carries little weight. The rearrangement joins TRBV29-1 to TRBJ1-5; D is ambiguous. This CDR3 is built from 14 residues. V was pared by 6 bases and J by 0 bases, with 12 bases between. Germline loops: CDR1 SQVTM, CDR2 ANQGSEA. The CDR3 reads CSVTTGNSNQPQHF. The DNA of the CDR3 is TGCAGCGTGACCACTGGGAATAGCAATCAGCCCCAGCATTTT.

This clonotype was seen ten or more times. This beta chain was picked up by a library intended for alpha chains and is off target, so its count carries little meaning. The V call is TRBV2, the J call TRBJ2-3; TRBD2 might be the D (6 bases). CDR3 length: 13 amino acids. Germline V gene lookup returns CDR1 SNHLY and CDR2 FYNNEI. Trimming removed 3 bases from V and 6 bases from J, with 10 bases in between. The chain's CDR3 is CASSDGGQDTQYF. Written as DNA, the CDR3 is TGTGCCAGCAGTGACGGGGGTCAGGATACGCAGTATTTT.

This clonotype was counted at least ten times. The library was prepared for alpha chains; this beta chain is a stray read, so its frequency means little. The J gene is TRBJ2-2, the V gene TRBV7-8, with D possibly called TRBD1 or TRBD2 (5 bases each). The CDR3 totals 16 residues. CDR1 is SGHVS and CDR2 is FQNEAQ in the germline V gene. With 3 bases removed from V and 5 bases from J, the gap between germline ends came to 16 bases. The chain's CDR3 is CASSFRDLSGTGELFF. CDR3 sequence (DNA): TGTGCCAGCAGCTTTAGGGACCTGAGTGGGACCGGGGAGCTGTTTTTT.

As concerns this clonotype: This beta chain is an unintended read in a library built for alpha chains; its size means little. The genes are TRBV7-6 and TRBJ2-7; 12 bases map to TRBD2. CDR3 length: 16 amino acids. CDR1 SGHVS and CDR2 FNYEAQ come from the germline V gene. The V gene end was trimmed by 5 bases and the J gene end by 5 bases; junction bases not matched to a gene: 10. CDR3 region: CASSAEASGGAHEQYF. The CDR3, as DNA: TGTGCCAGCAGCGCTGAGGCTAGCGGGGGGGCCCACGAGCAGTACTTC.

In its sample, this clonotype is medium-sized. This beta chain is off target for a library built for alpha chains, so its abundance means little. The chain recombines TRBV29-1 with TRBJ2-1; D is uncertain. There are 11 residues in the CDR3. The V gene lost 5 bases and the J gene lost 12 bases, with 14 bases spanning the gap. Germline CDR1 and CDR2: SQVTM and ANQGSEA. The CDR3 loop is CSVFPPNGQFF. The CDR3 nucleotides read TGCAGCGTTTTCCCCCCGAACGGGCAGTTCTTC.

By frequency in the sample, this clonotype is medium-sized. For a library built for alpha chains, this beta chain is a stray read; little rests on its size. The chain has TRBV2 and TRBJ2-5, with D uncertain. CDR3 length: 13 amino acids. Trimming cost V 0 bases and J 4 bases, with 6 bases left between them. Germline values: CDR1 SNHLY, CDR2 FYNNEI. DNA of the CDR3: TGTGCCAGCAGTGAAGCGCTTAGAGAGACCCAGTACTTC. Amino acids: CASSEALRETQYF.

The sample holds many counts of this clonotype. This beta chain is off target for a library built for alpha chains, so its abundance means little. V and J are TRBV12-3 or TRBV12-4 and TRBJ1-1; D is ambiguous. The CDR3 totals 13 residues. Trimming took off 5 bases at V and 5 bases at J, with 12 bases between the two ends. CDR3 loop: CASSPLGGTEAFF. The CDR3 DNA follows: TGTGCCAGCAGTCCCCTGGGCGGAACTGAAGCTTTCTTT.

In this sample, this clonotype turned up many times. A junction boundary mismatches the germline segment, possibly from a read error. Since the library was made to target alpha chains, this beta chain is a stray read and its abundance is not meaningful. The V call is TRBV10-3, the J call TRBJ2-1; 7 bases match TRBD1. This CDR3 comprises 11 residues. The germline V gene encodes CDR1 ENHRY and CDR2 SYGVKD. CDR3 DNA: TGTGCCATCAGCGCAGACAGGGAGCCGTTCTTC. It specifies CAISADREPFF.

This clonotype was observed a few times. The library was built for alpha chains, so this beta chain is an off-target read and its size means little. V usage is TRBV27 and J usage is TRBJ2-7, with 8 bases that match TRBD1. Trimming took 2 bases from V and 3 from J; bases not matched to a gene: 6. Germline-derived CDR1 and CDR2 are MNHEY and SMNVEV (reference sequence). The CDR3 has 15 amino acids. In DNA, the CDR3 is TGTGCCAGCAGTTTAAAAGGACAGGGAAACTACGAGCAGTACTTC. It is translated as CASSLKGQGNYEQYF.

This clonotype is termed medium-sized (0.01 to 0.1%). The library was prepared for alpha chains; this beta chain is a stray read, so its frequency means little. The CDR3 sequence is CASSPGTRGLTDTQYF. CDR3 DNA: TGTGCCAGCAGTCCCGGGACTAGGGGCCTCACAGATACGCAGTATTTT. The chain recombines TRBV28 with TRBJ2-3, with 8 bases lining up with TRBD2. The germline gives CDR1 MDHEN, CDR2 SYDVKM. The CDR3 covers 16 residues. The V segment lost 5 bases and the J segment 2 bases; nucleotides outside the gene matches: 9.

This clonotype was seen at least ten times. Since the library was made to target alpha chains, this beta chain is a stray read and its abundance is not meaningful. The chain uses TRBV10-3 and TRBJ1-1, with 8 positions matching TRBD1. V was clipped by 6 bases and J by 1 base; unmatched bases: 1. From germline, CDR1 is ENHRY and CDR2 SYGVKD. The CDR3 spans 13 residues. CDR3 residues: CAIRQGGNTEAFF. DNA of the CDR3: TGTGCCATCAGACAGGGGGGGAACACTGAAGCTTTCTTT.

This clonotype was seen many times. Little can be read into the size of this beta chain, an off-target read in a library designed for alpha chains. The V gene is TRBV5-1, the J gene TRBJ1-2, with 7 bases fitting TRBD1. The J segment lost 2 bases and the V segment lost 4 bases, leaving 2 bases of the junction unmatched. CDR3 length equals 13 residues. Germline assignment: CDR1 SGHRS and CDR2 YFSETQ. CDR3 sequence (DNA): TGCGCCAGCAGCGGGACAGAGAACTATGGCTACACCTTC. Amino acids: CASSGTENYGYTF. The variable domain in full, with the rest retrieved from reference TRBV5-1 and TRBJ1-2, is KAGVTQTPRYLIKTRGQQVTLSCSPISGHRSVSWYQQTPGQGLQFLFEYFSETQRNKGNFPGRFSGRQFSNSRSEMNVSTLELGDSALYLCASSGTENYGYTFGSGTRLTVV.

This clonotype has a count of ten or more. The size of this beta chain means little, since it is a stray read in a library made for alpha chains. The chain employs TRBV29-1 and TRBJ2-6; a possible D gene is TRBD1 (6 bases). Per germline, CDR1 SQVTM and CDR2 ANQGSEA. The CDR3 sequence is 13 residues long. V dropped 4 bases and J dropped 12 bases, with 16 bases sitting between them. CDR3 bases: TGCAGCGTTGCGACATCCCCAGGGGTCGTCCTGACTTTC. Protein: CSVATSPGVVLTF.

In this sample, this clonotype turned up many times. A library made for alpha chains picked up this beta chain off target, so its size means little. The chain uses TRBV4-3 and TRBJ2-1; D might be TRBD1 (5 bases). The germline CDR1 and CDR2 sequences are LGHNA and YSLEER. CDR3 size: 15 residues. V lost 1 base, J lost 3 bases, and 10 bases lay in between. CDR3 nucleotide sequence: TGCGCCAGCAGCCAAGGGCTCGACAGCTACAATGAGCAGTTCTTC. Translation gives CASSQGLDSYNEQFF.

This clonotype was recorded many times. This beta chain turned up in a library designed for alpha chains; as an off-target read, its abundance says little. This chain uses TRBV5-1 with TRBJ2-3, with 7 bases aligning to TRBD1. The germline gives CDR1 SGHRS, CDR2 YFSETQ. CDR3 length equals 14 residues. V was clipped by 4 bases and J by 7 bases; unmatched bases: 9. The CDR3 loop is CASSKTGFGNTQYF. The CDR3 DNA sequence: TGCGCCAGCAGCAAGACAGGGTTCGGAAATACGCAGTATTTT.

The table lists this clonotype with many counts. This beta chain came through as a stray read in a library set up for alpha chains, and its size says little. The chain uses TRBV29-1 and TRBJ1-2; no firm D call. The germline V and J ends were trimmed by 5 bases and 9 bases, with 19 bases remaining between them. The CDR3 covers 13 residues. Germline-derived CDR1 and CDR2 are SQVTM and ANQGSEA. This CDR3 reads CSVRLGGVRSYTF. CDR3 nucleotide sequence: TGCAGCGTTCGATTAGGCGGGGTGAGGAGCTACACCTTC.

In its sample, this clonotype was seen many times. This beta chain appears as a stray read in a library generated for alpha chains; its size is not informative. The chain uses TRBV20-1 and TRBJ1-2; TRBD1 matches 10 bases. This CDR3 region has 18 residues. V lost 0 bases and J lost 4; bases outside the gene matches: 14. Per germline, CDR1 DFQATT and CDR2 SNEGSKA (reference sequence). This chain's CDR3 is CSARDPPPPGQGSYGYTF. In nucleotides, the CDR3 is TGCAGTGCTAGAGATCCTCCTCCGCCGGGACAGGGGAGCTATGGCTACACCTTC.

This clonotype was seen at least ten times. Since it is a stray read in a library aimed at alpha chains, this beta chain has a size that is not meaningful. The chain employs TRBV14 and TRBJ2-3; TRBD2 matches 11 bases. V trimming: 3 bases; J trimming: 4 bases; junction bases outside the gene matches: 6. CDR1 SGHDN and CDR2 FVKESK come from the germline V gene. This CDR3 has 16 amino acids. This CDR3 is CASSQNSGGASDTQYF. CDR3 in DNA: TGTGCCAGCAGCCAGAATAGCGGGGGGGCATCAGATACGCAGTATTTT.

This clonotype is termed medium-sized. This beta chain is off target for a library built for alpha chains, so its abundance means little. Here the CDR3 reads CASSLTLLETQYF. In DNA form, the CDR3 reads TGCGCCAGCAGTCTTACGCTTCTAGAGACCCAGTACTTC. The chain has TRBV5-1 and TRBJ2-5; D ambiguous. Between the trimmed V and J ends, which lost 5 bases and 4 bases, there was a span of 12 bases. Germline V gives CDR1 SGHRS, CDR2 YFSETQ. The CDR3 extends over 13 amino acids.

This clonotype has more than one count but fewer than ten. As an off-target read in a library built for alpha chains, this beta chain has a frequency of little significance. V usage is TRBV3-1 and J usage is TRBJ2-7, with 8 bases matching TRBD2. Trimming removed 4 bases from V and 4 bases from J; junction bases left unmatched: 9. The CDR3 length is 15 residues. Per the germline V gene, CDR1 is LGHDT and CDR2 is YNNKEL (reference sequence). CDR3 residues: CASSRSSGGGYEQYF. The CDR3 bases are TGTGCCAGCAGCCGATCGAGCGGGGGCGGGTACGAGCAGTACTTC.